The 6 T cell receptor beta chains in this list originate from one sample, sequenced in a study of cytomegalovirus exposure and HLA in healthy donors. TCRdb keeps only in-frame clones here, not all; method: immunoSEQ multiplex PCR. This sample has 130,000 to 150,000 clones, with about 87% found just once. Specimen: PBMCs. The receptors derive from a man aged 18 to 30 in good health and CMV-seropositive.

The chain couples TRBV6-1 to TRBJ2-1, with a possible D match to TRBD2 (6 bases). Germline CDR1 is MNHNS and CDR2 is SASEGT. V was clipped by 0 bases and J by 9 bases, with 15 bases between them. CDR3 length equals 15 residues. The CDR3 sequence is CASSEAVGTGGEQFF. The CDR3 coding sequence is TGTGCCAGCAGTGAAGCGGTTGGGACTGGGGGTGAGCAGTTCTTC.

The chain joins TRBV6-5 to TRBJ2-1, with TRBD2 as a possible D gene (5 bases). The ends were cut back, 7 bases at V and 15 bases at J, with 16 bases in the middle. From germline, CDR1 is MNHEY and CDR2 SVGAGI. The CDR3 extends over 11 amino acids. The DNA for the CDR3 is TGTGCCAGCAACGATGGACTGGCTCGGTTCTTC. This sequence encodes CASNDGLARFF.

In its sample, this clone was seen a few times. This chain joins TRBV29-1 and TRBJ1-1, with 7 bases fitting TRBD1. The V gene end was trimmed by 7 bases and the J gene end by 11 bases; junction bases not matched to a gene: 10. The CDR3 is made up of 11 amino acids. Germline CDR1 SQVTM, CDR2 ANQGSEA. The DNA for the CDR3 is TGCAGCGCCGGGGACAGTGTCGGGGCTTTCTTT. Encoded protein: CSAGDSVGAFF.

This clone was detected only a few times. This sequence joins TRBV7-2 and TRBJ1-2, with D tentatively TRBD1 (5 bases). In germline, CDR1 is SGHTA, CDR2 FQGNSA. V dropped 2 bases and J dropped 3 bases, with 10 bases sitting between them. The CDR3 sequence is 14 residues long. The CDR3 nucleotides read TGTGCCAGCAGCTTATCGGACACGTACTATGGCTACACCTTC. Its protein product is CASSLSDTYYGYTF.

This sequence joins TRBV13 and TRBJ2-5, with TRBD2 matching 11 bases. CDR1 PRHDT and CDR2 FYEKMQ come from the germline V gene (reference sequence). The CDR3 totals 15 residues. J lost 4 bases, V lost 8 bases, and 9 bases had no gene match. CDR3 in amino acids: CASGNLAGGRETQYF. CDR3 nucleotides: TGTGCCAGCGGAAACTTAGCGGGGGGGCGAGAGACCCAGTACTTC.

The chain is built from TRBV4-1 and TRBJ2-3; 12 bases fit TRBD2. The CDR3 extends over 17 amino acids. The V segment lost 3 bases and the J segment 3 bases; nucleotides outside the gene matches: 7. Germline V gene data show CDR1 as MGHRA and CDR2 as YSYEKL. CDR3 sequence (DNA): TGCGCCAGCAGCCACTCCCGGACTAGCGGGAATACAGATACGCAGTATTTT. Its protein is CASSHSRTSGNTDTQYF.